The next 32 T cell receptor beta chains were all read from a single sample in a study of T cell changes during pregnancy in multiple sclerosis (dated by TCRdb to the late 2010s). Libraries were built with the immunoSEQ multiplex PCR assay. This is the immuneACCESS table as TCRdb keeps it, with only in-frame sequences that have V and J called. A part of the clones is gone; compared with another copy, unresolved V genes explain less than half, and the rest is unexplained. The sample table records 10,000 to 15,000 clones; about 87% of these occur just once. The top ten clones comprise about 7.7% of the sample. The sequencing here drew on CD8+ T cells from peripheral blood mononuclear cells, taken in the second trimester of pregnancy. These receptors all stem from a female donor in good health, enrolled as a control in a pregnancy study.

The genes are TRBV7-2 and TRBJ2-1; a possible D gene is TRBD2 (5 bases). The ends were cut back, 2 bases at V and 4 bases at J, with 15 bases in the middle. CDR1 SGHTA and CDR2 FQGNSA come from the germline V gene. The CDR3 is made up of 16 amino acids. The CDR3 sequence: CASSLPSGGSYNEQFF. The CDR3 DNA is TGTGCCAGCAGCTTACCCAGCGGTGGGAGTTACAATGAGCAGTTCTTC.

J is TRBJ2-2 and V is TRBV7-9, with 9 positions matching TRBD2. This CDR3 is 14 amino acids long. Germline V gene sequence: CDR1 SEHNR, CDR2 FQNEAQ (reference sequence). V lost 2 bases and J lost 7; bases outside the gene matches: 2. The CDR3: CASSLYSGGGELFF. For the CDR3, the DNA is TGTGCCAGCAGCTTATATAGCGGGGGCGGGGAGCTGTTTTTT.

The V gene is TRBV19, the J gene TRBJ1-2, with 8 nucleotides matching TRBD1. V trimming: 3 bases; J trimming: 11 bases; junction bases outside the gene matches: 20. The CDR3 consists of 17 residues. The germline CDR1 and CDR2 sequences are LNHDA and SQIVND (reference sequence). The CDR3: CASSIPFFGQGQSRYTF. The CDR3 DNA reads TGTGCCAGTAGTATTCCCTTTTTTGGACAGGGTCAAAGTCGTTACACCTTC.

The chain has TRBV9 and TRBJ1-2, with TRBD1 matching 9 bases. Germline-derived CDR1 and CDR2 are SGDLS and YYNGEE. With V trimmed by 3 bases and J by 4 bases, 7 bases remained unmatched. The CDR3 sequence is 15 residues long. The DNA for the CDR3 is TGTGCCAGCAGCGCTGGACAGGGGCCAAGCTATGGCTACACCTTC. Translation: CASSAGQGPSYGYTF.

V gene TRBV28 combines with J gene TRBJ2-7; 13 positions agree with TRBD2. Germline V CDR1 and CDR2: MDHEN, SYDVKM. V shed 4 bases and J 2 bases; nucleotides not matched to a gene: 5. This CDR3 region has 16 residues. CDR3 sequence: CASSWTSGSPTYEQYF. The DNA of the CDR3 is TGTGCCAGCAGTTGGACTAGCGGGAGTCCCACCTACGAGCAGTACTTC.

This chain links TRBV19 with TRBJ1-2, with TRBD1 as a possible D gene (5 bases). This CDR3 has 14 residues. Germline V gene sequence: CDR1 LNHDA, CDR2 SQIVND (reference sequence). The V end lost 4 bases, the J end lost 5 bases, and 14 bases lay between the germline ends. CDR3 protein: CASSTPSAGYGYTF. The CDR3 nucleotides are TGTGCCAGTAGTACCCCATCCGCAGGGTATGGCTACACCTTC.

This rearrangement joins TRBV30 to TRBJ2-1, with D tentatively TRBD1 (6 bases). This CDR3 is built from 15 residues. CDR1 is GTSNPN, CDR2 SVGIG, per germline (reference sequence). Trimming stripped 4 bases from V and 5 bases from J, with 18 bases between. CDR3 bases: TGTGCCTGGAAAGGGGCAGTGGGGGCCCACAATGAGCAGTTCTTC. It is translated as CAWKGAVGAHNEQFF.

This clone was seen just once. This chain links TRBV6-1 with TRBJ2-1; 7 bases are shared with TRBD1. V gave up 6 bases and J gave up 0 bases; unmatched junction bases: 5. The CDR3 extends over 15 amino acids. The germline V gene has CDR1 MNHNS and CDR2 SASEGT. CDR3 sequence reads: CASRVYRGSYNEQFF. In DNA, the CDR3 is TGTGCCAGCAGGGTATACAGGGGCTCCTACAATGAGCAGTTCTTC.

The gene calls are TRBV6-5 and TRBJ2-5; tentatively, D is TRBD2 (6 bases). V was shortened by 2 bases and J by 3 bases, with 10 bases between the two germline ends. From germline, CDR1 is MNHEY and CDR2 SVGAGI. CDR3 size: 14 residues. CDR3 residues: CASSYRGLKETQYF. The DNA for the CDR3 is TGTGCCAGCAGTTACAGGGGACTCAAAGAGACCCAGTACTTC.

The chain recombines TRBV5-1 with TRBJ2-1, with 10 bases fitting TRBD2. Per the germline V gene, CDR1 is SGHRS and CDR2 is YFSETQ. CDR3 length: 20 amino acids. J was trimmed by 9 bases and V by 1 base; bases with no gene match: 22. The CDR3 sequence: CASSLSQGLAGVIEGGEQFF. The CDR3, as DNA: TGCGCCAGCAGCTTGAGTCAAGGGCTAGCGGGAGTAATAGAGGGGGGTGAGCAGTTCTTC.

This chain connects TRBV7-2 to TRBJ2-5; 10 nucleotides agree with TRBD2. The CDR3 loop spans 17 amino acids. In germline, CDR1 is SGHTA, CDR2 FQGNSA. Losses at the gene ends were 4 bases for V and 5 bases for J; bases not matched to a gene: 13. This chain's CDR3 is CASSSLYASGRWETQYF. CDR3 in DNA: TGTGCCAGCAGCTCCCTTTATGCTAGCGGGAGATGGGAGACCCAGTACTTC.

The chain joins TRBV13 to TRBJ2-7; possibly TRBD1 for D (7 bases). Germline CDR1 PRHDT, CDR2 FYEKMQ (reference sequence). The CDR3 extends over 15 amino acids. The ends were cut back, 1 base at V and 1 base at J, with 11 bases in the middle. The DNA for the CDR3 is TGTGCCAGCAGCTTAGTCCAGGGGGGTTCCTACGAGCAGTACTTC. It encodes CASSLVQGGSYEQYF.

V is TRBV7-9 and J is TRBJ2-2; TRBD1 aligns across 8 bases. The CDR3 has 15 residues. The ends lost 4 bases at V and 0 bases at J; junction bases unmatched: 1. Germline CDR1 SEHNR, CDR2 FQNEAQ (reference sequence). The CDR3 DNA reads TGTGCCAGCAGCTCGACAGGGGCGAACACCGGGGAGCTGTTTTTT. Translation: CASSSTGANTGELFF.

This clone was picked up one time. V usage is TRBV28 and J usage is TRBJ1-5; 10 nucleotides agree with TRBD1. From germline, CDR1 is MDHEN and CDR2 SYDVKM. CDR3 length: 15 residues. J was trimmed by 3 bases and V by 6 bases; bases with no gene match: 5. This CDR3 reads CASSRGTGDNQPQHF. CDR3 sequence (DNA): TGTGCCAGCAGCCGCGGGACAGGGGACAATCAGCCCCAGCATTTT. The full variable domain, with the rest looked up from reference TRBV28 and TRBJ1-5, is DVKVTQSSRYLVKRTGEKVFLECVQDMDHENMFWYRQDPGLGLRLIYFSYDVKMKEKGDIPEGYSVSREKKERFSLILESASTNQTSMYLCASSRGTGDNQPQHFGDGTRLSIL.

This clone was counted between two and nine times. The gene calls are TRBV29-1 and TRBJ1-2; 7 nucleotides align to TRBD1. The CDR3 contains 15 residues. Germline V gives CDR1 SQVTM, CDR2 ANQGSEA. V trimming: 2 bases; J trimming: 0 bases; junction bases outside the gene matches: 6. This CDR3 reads CSVENRGRANYGYTF. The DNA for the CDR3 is TGCAGCGTTGAAAACAGGGGACGAGCTAACTATGGCTACACCTTC. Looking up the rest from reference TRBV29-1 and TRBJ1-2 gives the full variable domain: SAVISQKPSRDICQRGTSLTIQCQVDSQVTMMFWYRQQPGQSLTLIATANQGSEATYESGFVIDKFPISRPNLTFSTLTVSNMSPEDSSIYLCSVENRGRANYGYTFGSGTRLTVV.

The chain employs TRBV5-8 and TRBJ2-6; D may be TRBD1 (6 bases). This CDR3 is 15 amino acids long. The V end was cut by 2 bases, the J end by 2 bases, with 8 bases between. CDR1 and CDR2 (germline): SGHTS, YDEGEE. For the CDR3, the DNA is TGTGCCAGCAGCTTCAGGGGCCCTGGGGCCAACGTCCTGACTTTC. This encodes CASSFRGPGANVLTF.

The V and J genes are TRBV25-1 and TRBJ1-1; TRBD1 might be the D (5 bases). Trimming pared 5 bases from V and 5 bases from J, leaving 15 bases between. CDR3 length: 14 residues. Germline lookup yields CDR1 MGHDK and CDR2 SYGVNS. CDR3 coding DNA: TGTGCCAGCAGTAAACCAGGGTGGCGGACTGAAGCTTTCTTT. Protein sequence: CASSKPGWRTEAFF. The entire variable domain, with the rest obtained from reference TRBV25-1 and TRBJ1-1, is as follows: EADIYQTPRYLVIGTGKKITLECSQTMGHDKMYWYQQDPGMELHLIHYSYGVNSTEKGDLSSESTVSRIRTEHFPLTLESARPSHTSQYLCASSKPGWRTEAFFGQGTRLTVV.

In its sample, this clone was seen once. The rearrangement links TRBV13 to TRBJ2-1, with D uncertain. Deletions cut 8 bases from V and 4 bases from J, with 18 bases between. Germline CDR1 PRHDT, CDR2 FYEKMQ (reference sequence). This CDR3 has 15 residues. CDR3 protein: CASSLYTTSYNEQFF. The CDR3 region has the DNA TGTGCCAGCTCGCTCTACACGACTTCTTACAATGAGCAGTTCTTC. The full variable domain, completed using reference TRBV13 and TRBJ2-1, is AAGVIQSPRHLIKEKRETATLKCYPIPRHDTVYWYQQGPGQDPQFLISFYEKMQSDKGSIPDRFSAQQFSDYHSELNMSSLELGDSALYFCASSLYTTSYNEQFFGPGTRLTVL.

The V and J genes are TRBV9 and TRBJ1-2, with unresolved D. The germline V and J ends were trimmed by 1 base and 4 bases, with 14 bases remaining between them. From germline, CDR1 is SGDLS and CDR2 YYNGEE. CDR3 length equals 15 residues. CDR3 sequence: CASSVTTRSIYGYTF. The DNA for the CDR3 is TGTGCCAGCAGCGTAACGACAAGGTCGATCTATGGCTACACCTTC. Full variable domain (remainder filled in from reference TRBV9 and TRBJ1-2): DSGVTQTPKHLITATGQRVTLRCSPRSGDLSVYWYQQSLDQGLQFLIQYYNGEERAKGNILERFSAQQFPDLHSELNLSSLELGDSALYFCASSVTTRSIYGYTFGSGTRLTVV.

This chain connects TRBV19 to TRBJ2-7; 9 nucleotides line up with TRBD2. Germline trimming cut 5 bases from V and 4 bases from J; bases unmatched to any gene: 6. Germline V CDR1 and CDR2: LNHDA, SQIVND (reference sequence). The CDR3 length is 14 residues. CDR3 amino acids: CASSFGLAQYEQYF. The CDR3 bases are TGTGCCAGTAGTTTCGGACTAGCGCAGTACGAGCAGTACTTC.

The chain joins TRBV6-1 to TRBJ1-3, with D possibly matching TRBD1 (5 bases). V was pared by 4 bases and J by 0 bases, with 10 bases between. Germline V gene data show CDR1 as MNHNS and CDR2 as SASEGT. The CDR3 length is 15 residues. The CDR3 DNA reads TGTGCCAGCAGTGTAGACAGCTCCTCTGGAAACACCATATATTTT. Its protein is CASSVDSSSGNTIYF.

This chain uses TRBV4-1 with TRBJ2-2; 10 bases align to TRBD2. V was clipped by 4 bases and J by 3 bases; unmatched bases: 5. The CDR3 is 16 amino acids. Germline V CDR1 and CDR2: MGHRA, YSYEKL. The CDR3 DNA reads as TGCGCCAGCAGCCCTGTAGCGGGGGGCTACACCGGGGAGCTGTTTTTT. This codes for CASSPVAGGYTGELFF.

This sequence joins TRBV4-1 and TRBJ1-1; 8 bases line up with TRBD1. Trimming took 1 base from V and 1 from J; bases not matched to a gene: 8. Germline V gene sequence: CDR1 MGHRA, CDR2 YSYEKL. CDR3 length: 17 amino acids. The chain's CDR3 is CASSQGGLTGANTEAFF. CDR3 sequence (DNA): TGCGCCAGCAGCCAAGGGGGATTGACAGGGGCGAACACTGAAGCTTTCTTT.

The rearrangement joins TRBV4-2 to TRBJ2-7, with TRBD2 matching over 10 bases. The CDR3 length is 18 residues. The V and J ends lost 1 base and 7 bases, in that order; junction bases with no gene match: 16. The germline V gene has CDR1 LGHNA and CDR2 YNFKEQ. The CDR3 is CASSQAPPLAGAQGEQYF. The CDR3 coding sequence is TGTGCCAGCAGCCAAGCTCCCCCGCTAGCGGGAGCCCAAGGGGAGCAGTACTTC.

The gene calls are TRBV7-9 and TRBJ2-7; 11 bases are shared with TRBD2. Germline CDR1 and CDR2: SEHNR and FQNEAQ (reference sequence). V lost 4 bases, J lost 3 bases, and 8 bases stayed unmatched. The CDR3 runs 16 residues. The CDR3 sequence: CASSSLGTSGNYEQYF. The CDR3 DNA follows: TGTGCCAGCAGCTCGCTCGGGACTAGCGGAAACTACGAGCAGTACTTC.

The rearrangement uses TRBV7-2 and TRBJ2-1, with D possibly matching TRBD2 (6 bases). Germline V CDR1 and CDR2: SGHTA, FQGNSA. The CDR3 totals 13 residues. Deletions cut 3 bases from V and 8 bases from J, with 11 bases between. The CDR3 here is CASSFGGSDEQFF. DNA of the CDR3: TGTGCCAGCAGCTTTGGGGGGAGCGATGAGCAGTTCTTC.

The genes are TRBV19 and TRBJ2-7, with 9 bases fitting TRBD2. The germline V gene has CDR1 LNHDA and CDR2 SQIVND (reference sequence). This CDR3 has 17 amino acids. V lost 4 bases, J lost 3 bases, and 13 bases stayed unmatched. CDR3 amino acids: CASSRGGSSGTLYEQYF. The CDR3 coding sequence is TGTGCCAGTAGTAGAGGCGGGTCTAGCGGGACCCTCTACGAGCAGTACTTC.

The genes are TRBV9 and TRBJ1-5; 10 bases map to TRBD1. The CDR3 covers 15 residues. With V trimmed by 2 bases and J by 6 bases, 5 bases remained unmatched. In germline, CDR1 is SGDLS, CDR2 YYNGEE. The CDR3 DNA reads TGTGCCAGCAGCGTTGGGACAGGGGATGCTCAGCCCCAGCATTTT. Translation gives CASSVGTGDAQPQHF. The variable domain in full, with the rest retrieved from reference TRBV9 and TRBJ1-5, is DSGVTQTPKHLITATGQRVTLRCSPRSGDLSVYWYQQSLDQGLQFLIQYYNGEERAKGNILERFSAQQFPDLHSELNLSSLELGDSALYFCASSVGTGDAQPQHFGDGTRLSIL.

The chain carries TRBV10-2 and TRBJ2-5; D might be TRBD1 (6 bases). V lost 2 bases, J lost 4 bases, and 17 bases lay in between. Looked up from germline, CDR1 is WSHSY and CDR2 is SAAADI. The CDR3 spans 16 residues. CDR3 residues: CASSEDVWGPGETQYF. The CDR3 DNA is TGCGCCAGCAGTGAGGATGTGTGGGGGCCGGGAGAGACCCAGTACTTC.

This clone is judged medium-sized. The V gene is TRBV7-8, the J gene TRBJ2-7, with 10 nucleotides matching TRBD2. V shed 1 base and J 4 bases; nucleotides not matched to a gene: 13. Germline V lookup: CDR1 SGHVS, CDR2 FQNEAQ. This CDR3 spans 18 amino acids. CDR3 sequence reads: CASSLEAASGSMWYEQYF. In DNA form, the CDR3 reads TGTGCCAGCAGCTTAGAAGCGGCTAGCGGGAGTATGTGGTACGAGCAGTACTTC.

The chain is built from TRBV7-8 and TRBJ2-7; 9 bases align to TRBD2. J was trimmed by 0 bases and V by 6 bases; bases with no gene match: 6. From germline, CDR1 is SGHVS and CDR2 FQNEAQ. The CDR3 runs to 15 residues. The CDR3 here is CASRPSSGSSYEQYF. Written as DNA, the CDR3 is TGTGCCAGCAGGCCCAGTAGCGGGAGCTCCTACGAGCAGTACTTC.

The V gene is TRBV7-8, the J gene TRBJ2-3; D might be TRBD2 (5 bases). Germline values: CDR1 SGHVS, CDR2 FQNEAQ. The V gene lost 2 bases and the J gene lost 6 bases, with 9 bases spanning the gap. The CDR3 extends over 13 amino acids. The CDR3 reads CASSLISADTQYF. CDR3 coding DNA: TGTGCCAGCAGCTTAATTAGCGCCGATACGCAGTATTTT.